The TCR beta chain under discussion was sequenced for a study of T cells in Graves' hyperthyroidism and ophthalmopathy. Study conclusions and caveats: The model made its ophthalmopathy prediction, and onset followed a median around six months later. From stable hyperthyroidism, ophthalmopathy was separated by a 13 V-J model.

Those patients with uncontrolled infection, other autoimmune disease, pregnancy or lactation were excluded. Each 10 ml fresh peripheral blood draw supplied the PBMCs. In regard to this clonotype: Its antigen is undetermined.

This CDR3 spans 15 amino acids. The V end was cut by 5 bases, the J end by 4 bases, with 14 bases between. Germline CDR1 reads LGHDT; CDR2 reads YNNKEL (reference sequence). Amplification yielded TCR beta CDR3 regions, with RNA transcripts as the source. RT-PCR in the first round (using the HTBI primer set) targeted the TCR CDR3. TCRdb called the multiplex PCR reads again in MiXCR, with one record for every CDR3 protein. Of about 500,000 distinct CDR3 sequences in the sample, approximately 17% are singletons; the top ten hold 17%. Sequencing was done on a sample of blood. The origin of this receptor is a woman between 18 and 29 years old with Graves' ophthalmopathy. The V gene is TRBV3-1, the J gene TRBJ2-2, with D perhaps TRBD1 or TRBD2 (5 bases each). CDR3 nucleotide sequence: TGTGCCAGCAGCTACGGGGCCCACGGCACCGGGGAGCTGTTTTTT. Translated, it gives CASSYGAHGTGELFF.